This TCR beta chain was sequenced in a study of blood T cell repertoires in COVID-19 (dated by TCRdb to about 2020). Describing the broader study: Samples from collaborators originated in the United States, Italy and Spain and spanned both the acute and convalescent phases of COVID-19. The prospective study material was composed of cDNA or gDNA derived from T cells, B-cell-depleted T cells, or PBMCs. Subjects who had been exposed to COVID-19, were actively infected with it, or had recovered from it provided the deeply sampled blood TCRbeta repertoires that made up the dataset. A freely available public database, intended as a resource for researchers studying the immune response to SARS-CoV-2, is where the repertoires were released. The samples were drawn from the first 160 participants of the ongoing ImmuneRACE study and from 1,254 subjects provided by 6 global collaborators. The sample metadata nearly always contained a de-identified subject ID, COVID-19 status, age in years and sex. Where available, HLA class I and class II types were taken from metadata supplied by the sample provider and were not determined by assay-based typing.

TCRbeta CDR3 regions were amplified from genomic DNA using the immunoSEQ Assay, a bias-controlled multiplex PCR. The original pipeline was this. The number of nucleated cells in each sample was estimated from the amplification of reference gene primers within the assay. To quantify the absolute abundance of each unique TCRbeta CDR3 rearrangement, sequence reads were collapsed and filtered. For each sample, productive Simpson clonality was calculated as the square root of Simpson's diversity index across productive rearrangements. Not all clones reach the TCRdb copy of this immuneACCESS table, which keeps in-frame sequences only. Checked studies attribute under half of the gap to unresolved V genes and leave the rest unexplained. That table supplies the V and J calls and clone size; D and trimming were determined from the DNA. The sample table holds 110,000 or so clones, of which 65% to 85% were seen once. The ten largest make up about 1.6% of the sample.

A word on this clone: The target of this receptor is not known. Per-base qualities were not stored, and no clone one base away is much larger.

What the study reported, not specific to this receptor: The amount of clinical and demographic metadata varied by source and participant and was provided uncurated.

The CDR3 spans 16 residues, from the cysteine through the phenylalanine. Solely the CDR3 DNA is kept, with 48 bases framed from the first base. Ends trimmed: V by 2 bases, J by 5 bases; bases unmatched to a gene: 10. CDR1 and CDR2 were assigned from the germline V gene as MDHEN and SYDVKM. The collaborating institutions used their own protocols to collect whole blood in K2EDTA tubes. Collaborator samples were shipped for TCRbeta analysis as frozen whole blood, isolated PBMCs, or DNA extracted from either sample type. This TCR derives from a man aged 50-59 years with acute or convalescent COVID-19. Here the chain combines TRBV28 and TRBJ2-5; 8 bases in the junction line up with TRBD1. Sequencing used peripheral blood. The sequenced DNA is TGTGCCAGCAGTTTACCTCGACAGGGGAACGGGGAGACCCAGTACTTC. Translated, it gives CASSLPRQGNGETQYF.